This TCR beta chain was recovered during a study of shared clonotypes between healthy human individuals. Across the study: CD8 memory received one plate per donor, CD8 naive two, CD4 memory three and CD4 naive three. Study observations and caveats: Approximately 5.4% of naive CD4 clonotypes were common to a handful of donors.

This clone came up many times. Its antigen is unidentified. Authors' processing steps: ImmunoSEQ output held junction-only sequences without quality scores, so filtering differed. Profiled with immunoSEQ multiplex PCR; TCRdb holds only in-frame clones, not every one. The V and J calls and clone size come from that table; D and trimming were worked out from the DNA. Among more than 1 million clones listed, 75% to 85% were seen once. Naive CD4+ cells were CD45RA-selected; the remaining cells were memory. Germline lookup yields CDR1 SGHTA and CDR2 FQGNSA. The CDR3 loop spans 16 amino acids. V was shortened by 5 bases and J by 0 bases, with 11 bases between the two germline ends.

The chain carries TRBV7-2 and TRBJ2-6; D call uncertain. The receptor was isolated from a man between 18 and 35 years old in good health. Some clones in this sample may be carry-over from other donors' samples. Sequenced sample: memory CD4+ T cells from PBMCs. Subset reported: CD45RA-negative fraction. In DNA form, the CDR3 reads TGTGCCAGCAGCCCCGGACGGCACTCTGGGGCCAACGTCCTGACTTTC. Translated, it gives CASSPGRHSGANVLTF.